This entry lists 12 T cell receptor beta chains sequenced from one sample in a study of shared clonotypes between healthy human individuals. TCRdb's table, derived via immunoSEQ multiplex PCR, lists solely in-frame clones and lacks some. The sample lists around 2,000,000 clones, 90% to 95% occurring once. The sample was naive CD4+ T cells sorted from blood. The subset: CD45RA+ positively selected. The receptor set was obtained from a man aged 18 to 30 in good health.

As to this clone: Being one base from a much bigger clone, this may be a read error. The chain recombines TRBV30 with TRBJ2-7; D is perhaps TRBD1 or TRBD2 (5 bases each). Germline CDR1 reads GTSNPN; CDR2 reads SVGIG (reference sequence). Trimming pared 5 bases from V and 2 bases from J, leaving 16 bases between. The CDR3 loop spans 14 amino acids. The CDR3 sequence: CAWGFRDGAYEQYF. CDR3 coding DNA: TGTGCCTGGGGTTTCCGGGACGGAGCCTACGAGCAGTACTTC.

This chain uses TRBV6-6 with TRBJ1-1; 9 bases agree with TRBD1. Germline assignment: CDR1 MNHNY and CDR2 SVGAGI (reference sequence). The V gene end was trimmed by 5 bases and the J gene end by 4 bases; junction bases not matched to a gene: 8. The CDR3 is 15 amino acids. The CDR3 sequence: CASSPGQGRFTEAFF. Here the CDR3 DNA reads TGTGCCAGCAGTCCCGGACAGGGGAGATTCACTGAAGCTTTCTTT.

This clone showed up just a few times. This sample includes further DNA sequences coding for the same CDR3. V gene TRBV6-1 combines with J gene TRBJ1-5; D remains unclear. The ends were cut back, 2 bases at V and 7 bases at J, with 9 bases in the middle. The germline V gene encodes CDR1 MNHNS and CDR2 SASEGT. This CDR3 comprises 13 residues. The CDR3 spells CASSEKGGQPQHF. The CDR3 bases are TGTGCCAGCAGTGAAAAGGGAGGGCAGCCCCAGCATTTT.

Here the CDR3 DNA reads TGCGCCAGCAGTGAGGACAGCTTTATGGTAAATGAGCAGTTCTTC. Translated, it gives CASSEDSFMVNEQFF. The rearrangement uses TRBV10-1 and TRBJ2-1; tentatively, D is TRBD1 (5 bases). This CDR3 spans 15 amino acids. Germline values: CDR1 WNHNN, CDR2 SYGVQD (reference sequence). Trimming removed 2 bases from V and 7 bases from J, with 15 bases in between.

The chain links TRBV7-2 to TRBJ1-6; D is undetermined. This CDR3 spans 19 amino acids. Trimming pared 5 bases from V and 1 base from J, leaving 21 bases between. The germline V gene encodes CDR1 SGHTA and CDR2 FQGNSA. The CDR3 sequence is CASSRPEGRLESYNSPLHF. CDR3 DNA: TGTGCCAGCAGCCGCCCAGAAGGGAGGCTTGAGTCCTATAATTCACCCCTCCACTTT.

The genes are TRBV19 and TRBJ1-2, with D unclear. The CDR3 consists of 16 residues. The ends were cut back, 6 bases at V and 8 bases at J, with 25 bases in the middle. The germline V gene has CDR1 LNHDA and CDR2 SQIVND (reference sequence). The CDR3 loop reads CASSTRWQTLSPGYTF. The CDR3 coding sequence is TGTGCCAGTAGCACCCGGTGGCAGACCCTCAGCCCAGGCTACACCTTC. Variable domain in full (rest from reference TRBV19 and TRBJ1-2): DGGITQSPKYLFRKEGQNVTLSCEQNLNHDAMYWYRQDPGQGLRLIYYSQIVNDFQKGDIAEGYSVSREKKESFPLTVTSAQKNPTAFYLCASSTRWQTLSPGYTFGSGTRLTVV.

Note on this clone: The same CDR3 can be traced to other DNA sequences in this sample. This sequence joins TRBV6-5 and TRBJ1-5, with no clear D. Germline lookup yields CDR1 MNHEY and CDR2 SVGAGI. Between the trimmed V and J ends, which lost 2 bases and 4 bases, there was a span of 9 bases. The length of the CDR3 is 14 residues. CDR3 DNA: TGTGCCAGCAGTTACGGCAGAGATAATCAGCCCCAGCATTTT. It specifies CASSYGRDNQPQHF.

This clone was observed once. The chain uses TRBV6-1 and TRBJ2-1, with unresolved D. The CDR3 is made up of 10 amino acids. CDR1 MNHNS and CDR2 SASEGT come from the germline V gene. V shed 8 bases and J shed 7 bases, with 6 bases lying between them. As DNA, the CDR3 is TGTGCCAGCCCACGAAATGAGCAGTTCTTC. It specifies CASPRNEQFF.

This chain links TRBV28 with TRBJ1-2, with 8 bases that match TRBD1. J was trimmed by 4 bases and V by 5 bases; bases with no gene match: 15. Germline-derived CDR1 and CDR2 are MDHEN and SYDVKM. This CDR3 is 17 amino acids long. The CDR3 region has the DNA TGTGCCAGCAGTACCTCCGGGACAGGCGTTTGGGGCTATGGCTACACCTTC. It is translated as CASSTSGTGVWGYGYTF.

This chain links TRBV7-2 with TRBJ2-2; weak D call: TRBD2 (6 bases). The V end was cut by 3 bases, the J end by 5 bases, with 10 bases between. The CDR3 runs 14 residues. The germline V gene encodes CDR1 SGHTA and CDR2 FQGNSA. The CDR3 DNA is TGTGCCAGCAGCTTGGACGGGGGAACCGGGGAGCTGTTTTTT. This encodes CASSLDGGTGELFF.

The chain has TRBV30 and TRBJ1-4, with a possible D match to TRBD1 (6 bases). From germline, CDR1 is GTSNPN and CDR2 SVGIG (reference sequence). The CDR3 covers 14 residues. The germline V and J ends were trimmed by 4 bases and 7 bases, with 16 bases remaining between them. The CDR3 spells CAWTPAWGAEKLFF. The CDR3 coding sequence is TGTGCCTGGACCCCGGCCTGGGGGGCTGAAAAACTGTTTTTT.

This clone was detected once. V and J are TRBV5-6 and TRBJ1-2; D unresolved. The CDR3 is 13 residues long. Germline CDR1 is SGHDT and CDR2 is YYEEEE. The V end was cut by 1 base, the J end by 6 bases, with 10 bases between. The CDR3 loop reads CASSLRMMDGYTF. The CDR3 bases are TGTGCCAGCAGCTTGCGGATGATGGATGGCTACACCTTC.